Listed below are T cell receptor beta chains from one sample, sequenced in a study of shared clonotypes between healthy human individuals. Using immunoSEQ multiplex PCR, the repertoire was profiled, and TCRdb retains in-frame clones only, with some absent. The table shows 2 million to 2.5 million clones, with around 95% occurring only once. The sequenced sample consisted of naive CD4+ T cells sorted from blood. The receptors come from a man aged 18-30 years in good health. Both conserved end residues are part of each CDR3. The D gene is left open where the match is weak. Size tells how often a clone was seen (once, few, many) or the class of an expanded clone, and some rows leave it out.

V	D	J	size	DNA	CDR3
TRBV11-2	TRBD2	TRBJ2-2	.	TGTGCCAGCAGCCCCGGACTAGCGGGGACCGGGGAGCTGTTTTTT	CASSPGLAGTGELFF
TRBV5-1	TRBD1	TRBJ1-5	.	TGCGCCAGCATCCCGGGACAGCTCATCAATCAGCCCCAGCATTTT	CASIPGQLINQPQHF
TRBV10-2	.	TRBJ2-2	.	TGCGCCAGCAGTGAGTTCGGGACCGGGGAGCTGTTTTTT	CASSEFGTGELFF
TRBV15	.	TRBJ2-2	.	TGTGCCACCAGCAGAGTAGGGCAGGGAAACACCGGGGAGCTGTTTTTT	CATSRVGQGNTGELFF
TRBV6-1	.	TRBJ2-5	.	TGTGCCAGCGTAAGGGTTACTTCGGGAGAGACCCAGTACTTC	CASVRVTSGETQYF
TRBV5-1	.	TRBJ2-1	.	TGCGCCAGCAGCTCTGACGGAAATACCTACAATGAGCAGTTCTTC	CASSSDGNTYNEQFF
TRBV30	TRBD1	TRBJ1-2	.	TGTGCCTGGAGTCCCCAAAGGACAGGGGGCAGGTACTATGGCTACACCTTC	CAWSPQRTGGRYYGYTF
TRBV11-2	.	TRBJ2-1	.	TGTGCCAGCAGCTTATCGGGGCAGGGGCAGTTCTTC	CASSLSGQGQFF
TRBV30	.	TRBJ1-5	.	TGTGCCTGGAGCAGAGGCAATCAGCCCCAGCATTTT	CAWSRGNQPQHF
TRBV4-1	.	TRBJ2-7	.	TGCGCCAGCAGCCAAGACCAGGGGTTCGAGCAGTACTTC	CASSQDQGFEQYF
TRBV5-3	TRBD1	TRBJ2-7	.	TGTGCCAGAAACCTCAACCCCGACAGGGCTGGCACCTACGAGCAGTACTTC	CARNLNPDRAGTYEQYF
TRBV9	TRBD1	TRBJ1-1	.	TGTGCCAGCAGCGTAGCGCCCAGGGGGGTTTGGACGAACACTGAAGCTTTCTTT	CASSVAPRGVWTNTEAFF
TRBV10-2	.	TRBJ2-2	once	TGCGCCAGCAGGTATTCAGCCGCCGGGGAGCTGTTTTTT	CASRYSAAGELFF
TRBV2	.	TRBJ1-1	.	TGTGCCAGCACCGTTTTAAAGCAGGGGAGTGAAGCTTTCTTT	CASTVLKQGSEAFF
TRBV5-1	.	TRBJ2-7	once	TGCGCTTATTTTAGGGAGCAGTACTTC	CAYFREQYF
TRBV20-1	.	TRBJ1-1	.	TGCAGTGCTATTTTTGACACTGAAGCTTTCTTT	CSAIFDTEAFF
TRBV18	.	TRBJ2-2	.	TGTGCCAGCTCATCCGACATGAACACCGGGGAGCTGTTTTTT	CASSSDMNTGELFF
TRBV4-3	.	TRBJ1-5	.	TGCGCCAGCAGCCAAGAGGAGGGAAGGATGGCTAGCAATCAGCCCCAGCATTTT	CASSQEEGRMASNQPQHF
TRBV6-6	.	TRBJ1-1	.	TGTGCCAGCAGTGGTTCGAACACTGAAGCTTTCTTT	CASSGSNTEAFF
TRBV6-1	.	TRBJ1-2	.	TGTGCCAGCAGTGATCGTCCGAAGGGTAGCTATGGCTACACCTTC	CASSDRPKGSYGYTF
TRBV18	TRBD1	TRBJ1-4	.	TGTGCCAGCTCACCCGGGACAGCAAATAATGAAAAACTGTTTTTT	CASSPGTANNEKLFF
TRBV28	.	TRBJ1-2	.	TGTGCCAGCAGACTGGGACGGCTCACCCGCTTC	CASRLGRLTRF